The source of this TCR beta chain is a study of glioma-infiltrating T cells. Study-wide findings and caveats: Very few CDR3 sequences were shared between tissue and blood.

This clonotype was observed a few times. No antigen is known for it. The CDR3 consists of 14 residues. The germline V and J ends were trimmed by 4 bases and 5 bases, with 14 bases remaining between them. TCR alpha and beta CDR3 regions were amplified from RNA using iRepertoire nested multiplex PCR. TCRdb re-analysed the multiplex PCR reads in MiXCR, keeping a single row per CDR3 protein. Seen here are about 130,000 distinct CDR3 sequences, around 23% observed once, and the top ten hold around a quarter. Sequenced input: glioma tissue, nonneoplastic brain tissue, or PBMCs (not recorded which). This TCR came from a human donor with low-grade glioma or glioblastoma, undergoing nonglioma brain surgery, or in good health (not recorded which). The genes are TRBV12-3 or TRBV12-4 and TRBJ1-2, with D unresolved. The DNA of the CDR3 is TGTGCCAGCAGTTCCTGGGCGCAGTCGTATGGCTACACCTTC. Its translation is CASSSWAQSYGYTF.